The clone carrying this T cell receptor beta chain has a count of ten or more. Unique molecular identifiers were attached to individual cDNA molecules during library preparation. MiXCR was run by TCRdb on the RACE reads, yielding one entry per CDR3 protein. This sample carries over 100,000 distinct CDR3 sequences, roughly 9.5% of them seen once, and the ten largest clones take 1.5% to 2%. The time point here: healthy volunteer bleed at 2 weeks. Total RNA extraction was carried out from unfractionated whole blood. V was clipped by 4 bases and J by 0 bases; unmatched bases: 0. Germline V gene lookup returns CDR1 KGHSH and CDR2 LQKENI. The CDR3 sequence is 13 residues long. The sample is drawn from a study of human T cells and chemical hapten exposure.

The clonotype comes from a male donor in good health. Some clones in this sample may be carry-over from other donors' samples. Sequenced material: whole blood. The chain couples TRBV18 to TRBJ2-7; 7 bases map to TRBD1. CDR3 in DNA: TGTGCCAGCTCACAGGGGGCCTCCTACGAGCAGTACTTC. Amino acid sequence: CASSQGASYEQYF.